Presented here are 27 T cell receptor beta chains from one specimen sequenced in a study of T-cell reconstitution after alpha-beta-depleted transplantation in children. Unique molecular identifiers tagged the TCRbeta library. In TCRdb, the PCR reads were re-called with MiXCR into one record per CDR3 protein. The sample carries just over 350,000 distinct CDR3 sequences, less than 15% recorded once. Here the sequenced sample was PBMCs, taken from the stem cell graft. These receptors all come from a human donor who donated a stem cell graft to a child with Fanconi anemia.

This clonotype was detected many times. The CDR3 bases are TGTGCCAGCAGCTTGGGTTGGGACACTGAAGCTTTCTTT. Translated: CASSLGWDTEAFF. This rearrangement joins TRBV5-5 to TRBJ1-1; D ambiguous. The CDR3 is made up of 13 amino acids. Trimming pared 0 bases from V and 3 bases from J, leaving 6 bases between. The germline CDR1 and CDR2 sequences are SGHKS and YYEKEE (reference sequence).

V and J are TRBV5-1 and TRBJ1-6; D perhaps matches TRBD1 (5 bases). The CDR3 spans 13 residues. Trimming shortened V by 4 bases and J by 10 bases, and 12 bases separated the two germline ends. Germline lookup yields CDR1 SGHRS and CDR2 YFSETQ. The CDR3 loop is CASSEGWGSPLHF. Here the CDR3 DNA reads TGCGCCAGCAGCGAGGGGTGGGGGTCACCCCTCCACTTT.

The chain uses TRBV4-2 and TRBJ1-2; D gene ambiguous. The CDR3 covers 14 residues. The germline V gene encodes CDR1 LGHNA and CDR2 YNFKEQ. Deletions cut 0 bases from V and 7 bases from J, with 12 bases between. This chain's CDR3 is CASSQEVRGSGYTF. DNA of the CDR3: TGTGCCAGCAGCCAAGAAGTTCGCGGGTCTGGCTACACCTTC.

This clonotype was seen more than once but under ten times. This chain connects TRBV6-5 to TRBJ2-7; D is ambiguous. The length of the CDR3 is 13 residues. Between the trimmed V and J ends, which lost 0 bases and 6 bases, there was a span of 9 bases. Germline assignment: CDR1 MNHEY and CDR2 SVGAGI. CDR3 DNA: TGTGCCAGCAGTTACTCCAACTGGGGCGAGCAGTACGTC. As protein: CASSYSNWGEQYV.

In its sample, this clonotype was seen a few times. This chain links TRBV6-1 with TRBJ2-2; perhaps TRBD2 as D (7 bases). V dropped 6 bases and J dropped 6 bases, with 14 bases sitting between them. The germline V gene encodes CDR1 MNHNS and CDR2 SASEGT. The CDR3 is made up of 14 amino acids. The CDR3 reads CASRLGGLAGELFF. In nucleotides, the CDR3 is TGTGCCAGCAGATTGGGGGGGCTTGCCGGGGAGCTGTTTTTT.

This clonotype was found many times. The chain joins TRBV5-1 to TRBJ2-5, with TRBD1 identical over 8 bases. Trimming took 7 bases from V and 5 from J; bases not matched to a gene: 7. This CDR3 has 13 amino acids. CDR1 SGHRS and CDR2 YFSETQ come from the germline V gene. As DNA, the CDR3 is TGCGCCAGCCACAGGGGGTCAGGTGAGACCCAGTACTTC. Its translation: CASHRGSGETQYF. Variable domain in full (rest from reference TRBV5-1 and TRBJ2-5): KAGVTQTPRYLIKTRGQQVTLSCSPISGHRSVSWYQQTPGQGLQFLFEYFSETQRNKGNFPGRFSGRQFSNSRSEMNVSTLELGDSALYLCASHRGSGETQYFGPGTRLLVL.

The chain couples TRBV12-3 or TRBV12-4 to TRBJ1-5; 8 bases agree with TRBD1. J gave up 1 base and V 2 bases, and 7 bases lay outside the gene matches. The CDR3 length is 17 residues. CDR3 bases: TGTGCCAGCAGTTTAAGGACAGGGCTAGGGAGCAATCAGCCCCAGCATTTT. Translation gives CASSLRTGLGSNQPQHF.

This clonotype was seen ten or more times. The chain is built from TRBV5-1 and TRBJ1-3, with D uncertain. CDR1 is SGHRS and CDR2 is YFSETQ in the germline V gene. The CDR3 is 14 amino acids. Trimming stripped 3 bases from V and 2 bases from J, with 9 bases between. CDR3 sequence reads: CASSSSGAGNTIYF. DNA for the CDR3: TGCGCCAGCAGCTCCAGCGGAGCTGGAAACACCATATATTTT.

V gene TRBV6-2 or TRBV6-3 combines with J gene TRBJ1-1; 8 bases map to TRBD1. After removal of 8 bases from V and 7 bases from J, the junction contained 12 bases not matched to a gene. Germline-derived CDR1 and CDR2 are MNHEY and SVGEGT. The CDR3 length is 14 residues. CDR3 sequence (DNA): TGTGCCAGCGTATGGGGCCCCGGGACAGGTGAAGCTTTCTTT. It encodes CASVWGPGTGEAFF.

This clonotype showed up just a few times. The chain uses TRBV12-3 or TRBV12-4 and TRBJ1-5; the D is unclear. This CDR3 has 15 amino acids. Between the trimmed V and J ends, which lost 5 bases and 2 bases, there was a span of 13 bases. The chain's CDR3 is CASSPRVARNQPQHF. DNA for the CDR3: TGTGCCAGCAGTCCAAGGGTTGCGCGCAATCAGCCCCAGCATTTT.

The rearrangement joins TRBV27 to TRBJ2-7; 7 bases agree with TRBD1. Germline CDR1 is MNHEY and CDR2 is SMNVEV (reference sequence). The CDR3 is made up of 13 amino acids. V dropped 6 bases and J dropped 7; count of bases not matched to a gene: 9. The DNA of the CDR3 is TGTGCCAGCAGGCCAGGGGGTCTTAGGGAGCAGTACTTC. Translating gives CASRPGGLREQYF.

The chain couples TRBV7-3 to TRBJ2-1; 15 bases fit TRBD2. Germline lookup yields CDR1 SGHTA and CDR2 FQGTGA. V lost 5 bases to trimming and J lost 8 bases; unmatched junction nucleotides: 7. The CDR3 sequence is 16 residues long. DNA of the CDR3: TGTGCCAGCAGCCGGACTAGCGGGGGGGTGCAGGATGAGCAGTTCTTC. This translates into CASSRTSGGVQDEQFF.

This clonotype has a handful of counts. The J gene is TRBJ2-3, the V gene TRBV11-2; D gene ambiguous. This CDR3 spans 15 amino acids. The V gene's germline CDR1 is SGHAT and CDR2 FQNNGV. Trimming took off 0 bases at V and 0 bases at J, with 7 bases between the two ends. The CDR3 DNA is TGTGCCAGCAGCTTAGACCCGTCGAGCACAGATACGCAGTATTTT. This codes for CASSLDPSSTDTQYF.

This clonotype showed up just a few times. J is TRBJ2-3 and V is TRBV18; 7 bases are shared with TRBD2. V shed 5 bases, J shed 4 bases, and the junction held 6 bases outside the gene matches. Germline CDR1 and CDR2: KGHSH and LQKENI. This CDR3 comprises 14 residues. The CDR3 loop is CASSGTTSSDTQYF. CDR3 sequence (DNA): TGTGCCAGCTCAGGAACGACTAGCTCAGATACGCAGTATTTT.

The genes are TRBV5-1 and TRBJ1-6, with unresolved D. V shed 0 bases and J shed 8 bases, with 9 bases lying between them. Germline V lookup: CDR1 SGHRS, CDR2 YFSETQ. The CDR3 totals 14 residues. The CDR3 sequence: CASSLVDRDSPLHF. The CDR3 region has the DNA TGCGCCAGCAGCTTGGTGGACCGAGATTCACCCCTCCACTTT.

The V and J genes are TRBV6-2 or TRBV6-3 and TRBJ1-1, with TRBD1 matching 7 bases. V lost 4 bases, J lost 0 bases, and 11 bases stayed unmatched. CDR1 MNHEY and CDR2 SVGEGT come from the germline V gene. The CDR3 has 17 residues. The CDR3 DNA reads TGTGCCAGCAGTTTTCCTCCGGGACAGCAGATGAACACTGAAGCTTTCTTT. Translation: CASSFPPGQQMNTEAFF.

This chain uses TRBV29-1 with TRBJ1-4, with D possibly TRBD1 on 5 matching bases. The CDR3 is 15 residues long. V dropped 0 bases and J dropped 7 bases, with 15 bases sitting between them. Germline values: CDR1 SQVTM, CDR2 ANQGSEA. The CDR3 DNA reads TGCAGCGTTGAAGATGGGAGGGGTCGGGGTGAAAAACTGTTTTTT. Translating gives CSVEDGRGRGEKLFF.

J is TRBJ2-1 and V is TRBV7-9; D is possibly TRBD1 or TRBD2 (5 bases each). Trimming left V 4 bases short and J 9 bases short, with 16 bases between. CDR3 length: 14 residues. Germline CDR1 and CDR2: SEHNR and FQNEAQ (reference sequence). The CDR3 loop reads CASSSSMRGVEQFF. Here the CDR3 DNA reads TGTGCCAGCAGCTCGAGTATGAGGGGAGTTGAGCAGTTCTTC.

This clonotype was recorded a few times. This CDR3 is missing its conserved last phenylalanine or tryptophan, likely due to a read error. The rearrangement uses TRBV6-1 and TRBJ1-6; D remains unclear. The germline V and J ends were trimmed by 4 bases and 4 bases, with 11 bases remaining between them. The CDR3 has 15 amino acids. Looked up from germline, CDR1 is MNHNS and CDR2 is SASEGT. CDR3 DNA sequence: TGTGCCAGCAGTGCGGGAAATGCTTATAATTCACCCCTCCACTAT. It is translated as CASSAGNAYNSPLHY.

CDR3 in DNA: TGTGCCAGCAGTGCGGGACCTAAAAACATTCAGTACTTC. It encodes CASSAGPKNIQYF. The gene calls are TRBV25-1 and TRBJ2-4; D assignment may be TRBD1 or TRBD2 (5 bases each). V lost 4 bases to trimming and J lost 4 bases, with 8 bases between them. Germline CDR1 and CDR2: MGHDK and SYGVNS. The CDR3 extends over 13 amino acids. Supplemented by reference TRBV25-1 and TRBJ2-4, the full variable domain reads EADIYQTPRYLVIGTGKKITLECSQTMGHDKMYWYQQDPGMELHLIHYSYGVNSTEKGDLSSESTVSRIRTEHFPLTLESARPSHTSQYLCASSAGPKNIQYFGAGTRLSVL.

CDR3 nucleotides: TGTGCCAGCAGTTACGAGTTAAGGCAGCCTTTAGATGTGGAGCAGTACTTC. This gives the protein CASSYELRQPLDVEQYF. The chain joins TRBV6-2 or TRBV6-3 to TRBJ2-7; D ambiguous. CDR1 and CDR2 (germline): MNHEY, SVGEGT. V was trimmed by 2 bases and J by 7 bases, leaving 24 bases between them. The length of the CDR3 is 17 residues.

The chain carries TRBV29-1 and TRBJ1-1, with 10 bases fitting TRBD1. Germline V lookup: CDR1 SQVTM, CDR2 ANQGSEA. V trimming: 6 bases; J trimming: 8 bases; junction bases outside the gene matches: 9. There are 13 residues in the CDR3. DNA for the CDR3: TGCAGCGTGAAGACCGGGACAGGGGCCGAAGCTTTCTTT. Protein product: CSVKTGTGAEAFF.

The chain carries TRBV6-5 and TRBJ1-5; no clear D gene. V was shortened by 1 base and J by 6 bases, with 1 base between the two germline ends. The germline CDR1 and CDR2 sequences are MNHEY and SVGAGI. This CDR3 is 11 amino acids long. CDR3 in DNA: TGTGCCAGCAGTTACTGTCAGCCCCAGCATTTT. Its translation: CASSYCQPQHF.

To note about this clonotype: A read error may account for a junction end that differs from germline. The rearrangement joins TRBV5-1 to TRBJ1-1; TRBD1 is a possible D gene (5 bases). This CDR3 is built from 14 residues. The V gene's germline CDR1 is SGHRS and CDR2 YFSETQ. The CDR3 DNA sequence: TGCGCCAGCAGTTCCCTGGGACGTACGGCTCTAGCTATCTTT. Translating gives CASSSLGRTALAIF.

This clonotype came up a few times. The chain is built from TRBV18 and TRBJ2-2; D is unclear. The CDR3 totals 15 residues. In germline, CDR1 is KGHSH, CDR2 LQKENI. Trimming left V 3 bases short and J 1 base short, with 9 bases between. The CDR3 sequence: CASSPDRWNTGELFF. The CDR3 DNA is TGTGCCAGCTCACCGGACCGATGGAACACCGGGGAGCTGTTTTTT.

The table lists this clonotype with many counts. Here the CDR3 reads CASSYRTGQETQYF. CDR3 sequence (DNA): TGTGCCAGCAGCTACCGGACGGGCCAAGAGACCCAGTACTTC. The rearrangement joins TRBV11-2 to TRBJ2-5; D is undetermined. Germline values: CDR1 SGHAT, CDR2 FQNNGV. V was pared by 4 bases and J by 1 base, with 10 bases between. The CDR3 sequence is 14 residues long.

The table lists this clonotype with a few counts. The chain recombines TRBV12-3 or TRBV12-4 with TRBJ1-2, with D possibly matching TRBD1 (5 bases). The CDR3 is made up of 14 amino acids. V lost 6 bases and J 1 base, leaving 12 bases between the germline ends. As DNA, the CDR3 is TGTGCCAGCAGCACAACAGGTTTTAACTATGGCTACACCTTC. Translation gives CASSTTGFNYGYTF.